One sample yielded the 24 T cell receptor beta chains listed below, sequenced in a study of STAT3 mutations in large granular lymphocyte leukemia (dated by TCRdb to the late 2010s). Broad study findings and their caveats: At least one immunodominant TCRbeta clonotype was present in every T-LGLL patient, and multiple immunodominant subclonotypes appeared in about half of the T-LGLL patients.

These receptors lack a known antigen. Library preparation used the immunoSEQ multiplex PCR assay. TCRdb stores this immuneACCESS table with in-frame sequences only. Part of the clones is absent; in the studies checked, under half of the shortfall reflects unresolved V genes, and no reason is known for the rest. Counted in this sample were 10,000 to 15,000 clones; 88% of them appeared once. The ten largest clones capture roughly an eighth of the sample. Sequenced sample: PBMCs. Every receptor here comes from a human donor with T large granular lymphocyte leukemia. Some clones in this sample may be carry-over from other donors' samples.

The sample holds one count of this clone. A read error may account for a junction end that differs from germline. The chain uses TRBV11-3 and TRBJ2-7; no definite D call. This CDR3 spans 13 amino acids. CDR1 is SGHNT and CDR2 is YENEEA in the germline V gene. The DNA of the CDR3 is TGTGCCAGCAGCTTAGGCGACTCCCACGAGCAGTACTTC. As protein: CASSLGDSHEQYF.

The rearrangement links TRBV4-1 to TRBJ2-4, with 10 bases that match TRBD1. Trimming removed 5 bases from V and 8 bases from J; junction bases left unmatched: 9. The CDR3 totals 15 residues. Germline CDR1 reads MGHRA; CDR2 reads YSYEKL. This chain's CDR3 is CASSSPGQGLDIQYF. The CDR3, as DNA: TGCGCCAGCAGCTCCCCGGGACAGGGGTTAGACATTCAGTACTTC.

The chain is built from TRBV6-1 and TRBJ2-7; D uncertain. V gave up 6 bases and J gave up 0 bases, with 6 bases separating them. This CDR3 is 12 amino acids long. Germline V gene data show CDR1 as MNHNS and CDR2 as SASEGT. CDR3: CASSSVSYEQYV. The CDR3 region has the DNA TGTGCCAGCAGCTCCGTCTCCTACGAGCAGTACGTC.

The chain carries TRBV27 and TRBJ2-2; 8 bases are a match to TRBD1. V was clipped by 5 bases and J by 10 bases; unmatched bases: 9. CDR3 size: 14 residues. The V gene's germline CDR1 is MNHEY and CDR2 SMNVEV (reference sequence). The DNA for the CDR3 is TGTGCCAGCAGTCCCAAGACAGGGGATGAGGAGCTGTTTTTT. Translated: CASSPKTGDEELFF.

The chain links TRBV10-3 to TRBJ1-1; D possibly corresponds to TRBD1 (5 bases). V was cut by 5 bases and J by 6 bases, with 16 bases left in between. The CDR3 totals 14 residues. Per germline, CDR1 ENHRY and CDR2 SYGVKD. The DNA for the CDR3 is TGTGCCATCAGTTATGACGCTCTAGGGGCTGAAGCTTTCTTT. It codes for CAISYDALGAEAFF.

The V gene is TRBV28, the J gene TRBJ1-5; D not resolved. The CDR3 covers 15 residues. V lost 4 bases and J 7 bases, leaving 17 bases between the germline ends. Germline loops: CDR1 MDHEN, CDR2 SYDVKM. CDR3 sequence reads: CASSYDVNPSQPQHF. In DNA form, the CDR3 reads TGTGCCAGCAGTTATGACGTAAATCCCAGCCAGCCCCAGCATTTT.

The CDR3 DNA reads as TGTGCCAGCAGCTTGGGTCCGGGGCCCCAGCATTTT. This translates into CASSLGPGPQHF. This sequence joins TRBV5-6 and TRBJ1-5; no firm D call. V lost 0 bases and J lost 9, with 7 bases in between. The CDR3 extends over 12 amino acids. Germline V lookup: CDR1 SGHDT, CDR2 YYEEEE.

This chain uses TRBV5-4 with TRBJ2-1, with 10 nucleotides matching TRBD2. The length of the CDR3 is 18 residues. From germline, CDR1 is SGHNT and CDR2 YYREEE (reference sequence). The V segment lost 2 bases and the J segment 0 bases; nucleotides outside the gene matches: 8. CDR3 residues: CASSLVTTSGTSYNEQFF. In DNA, the CDR3 is TGTGCCAGCAGCTTAGTAACAACTAGCGGGACCTCCTACAATGAGCAGTTCTTC.

The V gene is TRBV2, the J gene TRBJ2-7; possible D gene TRBD1, 5 bases. This CDR3 has 14 residues. The V end lost 5 bases, the J end lost 1 base, and 12 bases lay between the germline ends. Germline CDR1 and CDR2: SNHLY and FYNNEI. This CDR3 reads CASSQGVLSYEQYF. The CDR3 coding sequence is TGTGCCAGCAGTCAAGGGGTCTTATCCTACGAGCAGTACTTC.

The rearrangement links TRBV2 to TRBJ1-6; D remains unclear. Germline V gene data show CDR1 as SNHLY and CDR2 as FYNNEI. This CDR3 is 12 amino acids long. Trimming pared 2 bases from V and 11 bases from J, leaving 7 bases between. Here the CDR3 DNA reads TGTGCCAGCAGTGAACTCATGGCACCCCTCCACTTT. It yields the protein CASSELMAPLHF.

This chain uses TRBV30 with TRBJ1-5; 9 nucleotides line up with TRBD1. CDR1 GTSNPN and CDR2 SVGIG come from the germline V gene (reference sequence). With 3 bases clipped from V and 4 bases from J, the junction kept 1 base outside the gene matches. The CDR3 loop spans 13 amino acids. CDR3 in amino acids: CAWSDRGNQPQHF. CDR3 DNA sequence: TGTGCCTGGAGCGACAGGGGGAATCAGCCCCAGCATTTT.

This chain uses TRBV29-1 with TRBJ2-5; 8 bases are a match to TRBD2. Trimming removed 1 base from V and 5 bases from J; junction bases left unmatched: 6. The CDR3 sequence is 14 residues long. Germline assignment: CDR1 SQVTM and CDR2 ANQGSEA. DNA of the CDR3: TGCAGCGTTGAAGGGCCAGCGGGAGACGAGACCCAGTACTTC. It codes for CSVEGPAGDETQYF.

V is TRBV7-2 and J is TRBJ1-5; 8 nucleotides agree with TRBD1. The CDR3 totals 15 residues. Looked up from germline, CDR1 is SGHTA and CDR2 is FQGNSA. V was clipped by 4 bases and J by 2 bases; unmatched bases: 4. DNA of the CDR3: TGTGCCAGCAGCTATCAGGGGGCACGCAATCAGCCCCAGCATTTT. It encodes CASSYQGARNQPQHF.

The chain has TRBV2 and TRBJ1-5; 7 positions match TRBD1. CDR1 and CDR2 (germline): SNHLY, FYNNEI. V shed 3 bases and J 1 base; nucleotides not matched to a gene: 9. The CDR3 runs 17 residues. CDR3 in amino acids: CASSDFPTGVSNQPQHF. DNA for the CDR3: TGTGCCAGCAGTGATTTCCCCACAGGGGTCAGCAATCAGCCCCAGCATTTT. Supplemented by reference TRBV2 and TRBJ1-5, the full variable domain reads EPEVTQTPSHQVTQMGQEVILRCVPISNHLYFYWYRQILGQKVEFLVSFYNNEISEKSEIFDDQFSVERPDGSNFTLKIRSTKLEDSAMYFCASSDFPTGVSNQPQHFGDGTRLSIL.

The V gene is TRBV19, the J gene TRBJ1-5; D perhaps matches TRBD1 (6 bases). Germline CDR1 is LNHDA and CDR2 is SQIVND (reference sequence). V was trimmed by 4 bases and J by 3 bases, leaving 7 bases between them. The CDR3 contains 13 residues. CDR3 nucleotides: TGTGCCAGTAGTAGGACAGTCAATCAGCCCCAGCATTTT. It encodes CASSRTVNQPQHF.

The chain couples TRBV9 to TRBJ2-7, with D uncertain. Germline CDR1 and CDR2: SGDLS and YYNGEE. The CDR3 length is 15 residues. The germline V and J ends were trimmed by 4 bases and 2 bases, with 16 bases remaining between them. The CDR3 loop is CASSPTGSSAYEQYF. Written as DNA, the CDR3 is TGTGCCAGCAGCCCCACCGGAAGCAGCGCCTACGAGCAGTACTTC.

V gene TRBV7-9 combines with J gene TRBJ2-1, with D uncertain. V gave up 5 bases and J gave up 3 bases, with 11 bases separating them. CDR3 length: 14 residues. Germline V gene data show CDR1 as SEHNR and CDR2 as FQNEAQ (reference sequence). The CDR3 DNA sequence: TGTGCCAGCAGCACCTCCTCTCACTACAATGAGCAGTTCTTC. This translates into CASSTSSHYNEQFF.

J is TRBJ1-1 and V is TRBV28, with TRBD1 matching over 7 bases. This CDR3 is 15 amino acids long. CDR1 and CDR2 from the germline V gene are MDHEN and SYDVKM. The V segment lost 7 bases and the J segment 6 bases; nucleotides outside the gene matches: 14. This CDR3 reads CASTAPTRGSAEAFF. The CDR3 DNA follows: TGTGCCAGCACCGCCCCTACCAGGGGGTCCGCTGAAGCTTTCTTT.

V gene TRBV5-1 combines with J gene TRBJ1-4; no reliable D call. The CDR3 spans 14 residues. Germline loops: CDR1 SGHRS, CDR2 YFSETQ. The V end was cut by 2 bases, the J end by 0 bases, with 5 bases between. The CDR3 DNA sequence: TGCGCCAGCAGCTTCGAGTCAACTAATGAAAAACTGTTTTTT. Its protein product is CASSFESTNEKLFF. The full variable domain, its missing parts supplied by reference TRBV5-1 and TRBJ1-4, is KAGVTQTPRYLIKTRGQQVTLSCSPISGHRSVSWYQQTPGQGLQFLFEYFSETQRNKGNFPGRFSGRQFSNSRSEMNVSTLELGDSALYLCASSFESTNEKLFFGSGTQLSVL.

The genes are TRBV28 and TRBJ1-2; D gene unclear. The CDR3 has 13 residues. Trimming cost V 8 bases and J 2 bases, with 12 bases left between them. Germline lookup yields CDR1 MDHEN and CDR2 SYDVKM. Here the CDR3 reads CASEMAENYGYTF. The CDR3 DNA reads TGTGCCAGCGAAATGGCAGAAAACTATGGCTACACCTTC.

This clone was seen a handful of times. The chain employs TRBV6-6 and TRBJ2-4; D may match TRBD1 or TRBD2 (6 bases each). This CDR3 has 14 residues. Trimming took off 2 bases at V and 8 bases at J, with 13 bases between the two ends. Looked up from germline, CDR1 is MNHNY and CDR2 is SVGAGI (reference sequence). CDR3 sequence: CASSYGGRGDIQYF. The DNA of the CDR3 is TGTGCCAGCAGTTACGGGGGTAGGGGGGACATTCAGTACTTC.

J is TRBJ1-3 and V is TRBV5-6; D is perhaps TRBD1 (5 bases). V was pared by 4 bases and J by 4 bases, with 15 bases between. The CDR3 extends over 15 amino acids. The germline CDR1 and CDR2 sequences are SGHDT and YYEEEE. The CDR3 DNA follows: TGTGCCAGCAGCCCCCCCGGCGGGGACGGAAACACCATATATTTT. Translated: CASSPPGGDGNTIYF.

This chain connects TRBV10-3 to TRBJ1-1; D gene ambiguous. V was clipped by 6 bases and J by 0 bases, with 8 bases between them. The CDR3 contains 13 residues. Germline CDR1 reads ENHRY; CDR2 reads SYGVKD. The CDR3, as DNA: TGTGCCATCAGCCTTGAGATGAACACTGAAGCTTTCTTT. Translated: CAISLEMNTEAFF.

The chain combines TRBV7-9 with TRBJ2-5; D remains ambiguous. Per germline, CDR1 SEHNR and CDR2 FQNEAQ (reference sequence). This CDR3 region has 13 residues. V lost 1 base, J lost 5 bases, and 8 bases lay in between. The CDR3 sequence: CASSLDSRETQYF. Written as DNA, the CDR3 is TGTGCCAGCAGCTTAGACAGCCGGGAGACCCAGTACTTC. Together with reference TRBV7-9 and TRBJ2-5, the CDR3 gives the full variable domain: DTGVSQNPRHKITKRGQNVTFRCDPISEHNRLYWYRQTLGQGPEFLTYFQNEAQLEKSRLLSDRFSAERPKGSFSTLEIQRTEQGDSAMYLCASSLDSRETQYFGPGTRLLVL.